The 27 T cell receptor beta chains reported below all come from one sample, sequenced in a study of CD8 T cells in ankylosing spondylitis. The study, taken as a whole, reports: Several highly homologous variants made up a TCR beta motif that seemed to typify ankylosing spondylitis blood.

What these receptors recognize is not known. A single record per CDR3 protein comes from TCRdb applying MiXCR to the 5' RACE reads. The sample lists around 770,000 distinct CDR3 sequences; roughly 19% were seen once. The specimen was blood, either unsorted or a sorted T cell fraction (not recorded which). The receptors stem from a male donor with ankylosing spondylitis.

The rearrangement links TRBV3-1 to TRBJ2-1; 10 nucleotides align to TRBD2. V lost 1 base, J lost 8 bases, and 8 bases stayed unmatched. Germline V gives CDR1 LGHDT, CDR2 YNNKEL (reference sequence). CDR3 length: 16 residues. The CDR3 spells CASSQALAGSLDEQFF. The CDR3 bases are TGTGCCAGCAGCCAAGCACTAGCGGGGTCGTTGGATGAGCAGTTCTTC.

This clonotype was counted between two and nine times. Here the CDR3 reads CSVKVGAPNTGELFF. The CDR3 coding sequence is TGCAGCGTTAAGGTGGGGGCGCCGAACACCGGGGAGCTGTTTTTT. This rearrangement joins TRBV29-1 to TRBJ2-2; D might be TRBD1 (6 bases). CDR1 is SQVTM and CDR2 is ANQGSEA in the germline V gene. V was cut by 5 bases and J by 0 bases, with 13 bases left in between. The CDR3 spans 15 residues.

This chain links TRBV29-1 with TRBJ2-4; TRBD1 matches at 8 bases. This CDR3 has 13 residues. Germline V gene data show CDR1 as SQVTM and CDR2 as ANQGSEA. The junction had 9 bases not matched to a gene; V was cut back by 4 bases and J by 10 bases. The CDR3 coding sequence is TGCAGCGTTGGGGGGACAGGCCGAGCGATTCAGTACTTC. Translating it yields CSVGGTGRAIQYF.

This clonotype has just a few counts. Written as DNA, the CDR3 is TGTGCCAGTAGTTTGCAAGCCTCCTACGAGCAGTACTTC. As protein: CASSLQASYEQYF. V and J are TRBV19 and TRBJ2-7, with D hard to call. The V end was cut by 5 bases, the J end by 0 bases, with 8 bases between. The CDR3 runs to 13 residues. In germline, CDR1 is LNHDA, CDR2 SQIVND (reference sequence).

This clonotype was seen a few times. The chain joins TRBV3-1 to TRBJ2-4; no clear D. The germline gives CDR1 LGHDT, CDR2 YNNKEL (reference sequence). V was cut by 3 bases and J by 0 bases, with 9 bases left in between. CDR3 length equals 15 residues. The CDR3 nucleotides read TGTGCCAGCAGCCAGATGGGTTTAGCCAAAAACATTCAGTACTTC. Translated: CASSQMGLAKNIQYF.

This clonotype was seen more than once but under ten times. The V call is TRBV11-2, the J call TRBJ2-5; no reliable D call. V gave up 4 bases and J gave up 3 bases, with 12 bases separating them. Germline V gene data show CDR1 as SGHAT and CDR2 as FQNNGV. This CDR3 spans 14 amino acids. The CDR3 sequence is CASSSGPTEETQYF. As DNA, the CDR3 is TGTGCCAGCAGCTCTGGACCGACTGAAGAGACCCAGTACTTC.

This clonotype was seen a handful of times. The chain has TRBV12-3 or TRBV12-4 and TRBJ1-1; D call uncertain. This CDR3 is 12 amino acids long. The V end lost 7 bases, the J end lost 1 base, and 7 bases lay between the germline ends. The CDR3 spells CASNGRNTEAFF. In DNA, the CDR3 is TGTGCCAGCAACGGACGGAACACTGAAGCTTTCTTT.

This clonotype was detected only a few times. The chain couples TRBV2 to TRBJ2-7; 8 bases align to TRBD2. The CDR3 sequence is 13 residues long. Germline CDR1 is SNHLY and CDR2 is FYNNEI. With V trimmed by 4 bases and J by 2 bases, 1 base remained unmatched. CDR3: CASSGTSTYEQYF. The CDR3 bases are TGTGCCAGCAGTGGGACTAGCACCTACGAGCAGTACTTC.

The chain is built from TRBV5-1 and TRBJ2-5, with D perhaps TRBD1 or TRBD2 (5 bases each). V lost 5 bases to trimming and J lost 2 bases, with 10 bases between them. The germline V gene encodes CDR1 SGHRS and CDR2 YFSETQ. CDR3 length: 13 residues. Here the CDR3 DNA reads TGCGCCAGCAGAACGGGACCACAAGAGACCCAGTACTTC. It yields the protein CASRTGPQETQYF. The whole variable domain, filled in from reference TRBV5-1 and TRBJ2-5, reads KAGVTQTPRYLIKTRGQQVTLSCSPISGHRSVSWYQQTPGQGLQFLFEYFSETQRNKGNFPGRFSGRQFSNSRSEMNVSTLELGDSALYLCASRTGPQETQYFGPGTRLLVL.

V gene TRBV6-1 combines with J gene TRBJ1-2, with 9 bases fitting TRBD1. Germline V gene data show CDR1 as MNHNS and CDR2 as SASEGT. The J segment lost 3 bases and the V segment lost 7 bases, leaving 6 bases of the junction unmatched. This CDR3 is 14 amino acids long. CDR3: CASIPGQGHYGYTF. DNA of the CDR3: TGTGCCAGCATACCGGGACAGGGACACTATGGCTACACCTTC.

In this sample, this clonotype turned up a few times. This rearrangement joins TRBV20-1 to TRBJ2-7; 7 bases match TRBD2. Trimming removed 1 base from V and 2 bases from J; junction bases left unmatched: 11. CDR1 and CDR2 from the germline V gene are DFQATT and SNEGSKA (reference sequence). This CDR3 has 16 amino acids. The CDR3 nucleotides read TGCAGTGCTAGAGCCCTGGGGGAGGGAGGGACCTACGAGCAGTACTTC. This encodes CSARALGEGGTYEQYF.

In its sample, this clonotype was seen many times. V is TRBV12-3 or TRBV12-4 and J is TRBJ2-3, with D uncertain. Trimming stripped 5 bases from V and 0 bases from J, with 12 bases between. The CDR3 consists of 15 residues. In DNA, the CDR3 is TGTGCCAGCAGTGCACACGAGGACAGCACAGATACGCAGTATTTT. It translates to CASSAHEDSTDTQYF.

This clonotype has only a few counts. The gene calls are TRBV19 and TRBJ1-1; D ambiguous. CDR1 and CDR2 from the germline V gene are LNHDA and SQIVND (reference sequence). CDR3 length equals 15 residues. The V end lost 4 bases, the J end lost 3 bases, and 15 bases lay between the germline ends. The CDR3 region is CASSTPWRDDTEAFF. The DNA for the CDR3 is TGTGCCAGTAGTACCCCTTGGCGTGACGACACTGAAGCTTTCTTT.

The rearrangement joins TRBV28 to TRBJ1-5; D not certain. Trimming shortened V by 5 bases and J by 0 bases, and 14 bases separated the two germline ends. Per the germline V gene, CDR1 is MDHEN and CDR2 is SYDVKM. CDR3 size: 16 residues. The CDR3 sequence is CASSPRPLYSNQPQHF. The CDR3 DNA is TGTGCCAGCAGTCCCCGACCGTTATATAGCAATCAGCCCCAGCATTTT.

The gene calls are TRBV7-9 and TRBJ2-1; no definite D call. V was trimmed by 2 bases and J by 6 bases, leaving 11 bases between them. Germline V CDR1 and CDR2: SEHNR, FQNEAQ (reference sequence). This CDR3 has 14 amino acids. The CDR3 nucleotides are TGTGCCAGCAGCTTAACTATCGTAACCAATGAGCAGTTCTTC. As protein: CASSLTIVTNEQFF.

This clonotype has a handful of counts. The chain recombines TRBV11-2 with TRBJ2-7, with D maybe TRBD2 (5 bases). This CDR3 spans 15 amino acids. V was pared by 1 base and J by 1 base, with 11 bases between. Germline V lookup: CDR1 SGHAT, CDR2 FQNNGV. As DNA, the CDR3 is TGTGCCAGCAGCTTAGGAGGCAGCGGTTCCTACGAGCAGTACTTC. Translated: CASSLGGSGSYEQYF.

The rearrangement joins TRBV2 to TRBJ2-1, with D tentatively TRBD1 (6 bases). V was shortened by 10 bases and J by 0 bases, with 13 bases between the two germline ends. The CDR3 has 14 residues. Germline V gene data show CDR1 as SNHLY and CDR2 as FYNNEI. The CDR3 region has the DNA TGTGCCATCAGGGGCGACTACTCCTACAATGAGCAGTTCTTC. Translated: CAIRGDYSYNEQFF.

Only a few counts were recorded for this clonotype. The V and J genes are TRBV20-1 and TRBJ1-2; D may be TRBD1 (6 bases). V lost 6 bases, J lost 1 base, and 12 bases lay in between. The CDR3 loop spans 13 amino acids. CDR1 and CDR2 (germline): DFQATT, SNEGSKA (reference sequence). In DNA form, the CDR3 reads TGCAGTGCCAAACGACAGGATAACTATGGCTACACCTTC. This encodes CSAKRQDNYGYTF.

The CDR3 loop is CASSLGSGGARNEQFF. The DNA of the CDR3 is TGTGCCAGCAGCTTAGGTAGCGGGGGGGCCCGGAATGAGCAGTTCTTC. The rearrangement uses TRBV11-2 and TRBJ2-1; 11 bases are a match to TRBD2. The CDR3 totals 16 residues. Losses at the gene ends were 1 base for V and 7 bases for J; bases not matched to a gene: 6. The germline gives CDR1 SGHAT, CDR2 FQNNGV.

This clonotype was counted only a few times. V and J are TRBV20-1 and TRBJ1-1; D may be TRBD1 (6 bases). The CDR3 is made up of 14 amino acids. Between the trimmed V and J ends, which lost 6 bases and 0 bases, there was a span of 14 bases. CDR1 is DFQATT and CDR2 is SNEGSKA in the germline V gene (reference sequence). CDR3 in DNA: TGCAGTGCCTCGGCGGACAGTTTGAACACTGAAGCTTTCTTT. Residues: CSASADSLNTEAFF.

The gene calls are TRBV20-1 and TRBJ2-3, with D maybe TRBD2 (6 bases). Germline CDR1 and CDR2: DFQATT and SNEGSKA (reference sequence). The V and J ends lost 5 bases and 2 bases respectively, with 14 bases between them. The CDR3 is made up of 14 amino acids. This chain's CDR3 is CSAVLRGYTDTQYF. The CDR3 DNA is TGCAGTGCTGTTCTGCGGGGATACACAGATACGCAGTATTTT.

This clonotype was recorded at least ten times. The gene calls are TRBV29-1 and TRBJ2-7; possibly TRBD1 for D (6 bases). The V end lost 6 bases, the J end lost 0 bases, and 18 bases lay between the germline ends. Looked up from germline, CDR1 is SQVTM and CDR2 is ANQGSEA. The CDR3 has 15 residues. CDR3 sequence: CSVISDNRASYEQYF. The CDR3 DNA sequence: TGCAGCGTGATAAGCGATAACAGGGCCTCCTACGAGCAGTACTTC.

The chain carries TRBV6-2 or TRBV6-3 and TRBJ2-5, with TRBD1 matching 9 bases. The junction had 6 bases not matched to a gene; V was cut back by 6 bases and J by 13 bases. Germline CDR1 MNHEY, CDR2 SVGEGT. This CDR3 spans 11 amino acids. The CDR3, as DNA: TGTGCCAGCAGCTCGGACAGGGGACCGTACTTC. Translated: CASSSDRGPYF.

This clonotype was seen just once. The chain recombines TRBV20-1 with TRBJ2-7, with D maybe TRBD2 (5 bases). The CDR3 spans 16 residues. Between the trimmed V and J ends, which lost 0 bases and 0 bases, there was a span of 15 bases. Germline V gene sequence: CDR1 DFQATT, CDR2 SNEGSKA (reference sequence). CDR3 residues: CSARDIEGGSSYEQYF. CDR3 DNA sequence: TGCAGTGCTAGAGATATCGAGGGCGGAAGCTCCTACGAGCAGTACTTC.

The chain is built from TRBV2 and TRBJ2-7, with TRBD2 matching over 9 bases. J lost 4 bases, V lost 6 bases, and 7 bases had no gene match. CDR1 is SNHLY and CDR2 is FYNNEI in the germline V gene. The CDR3 has 14 amino acids. CDR3 sequence: CASRGVSGSYEQYF. CDR3 nucleotides: TGTGCCAGCAGGGGCGTTAGCGGGAGTTACGAGCAGTACTTC.

This clonotype was seen only a few times. The rearrangement uses TRBV25-1 and TRBJ1-1; perhaps TRBD1 as D (5 bases). There are 12 residues in the CDR3. Trimming pared 3 bases from V and 10 bases from J, leaving 12 bases between. Germline V gene data show CDR1 as MGHDK and CDR2 as SYGVNS. CDR3 DNA: TGTGCCAGCAGTGACTCGCCGAGGGGAGCTTTCTTT. Translated: CASSDSPRGAFF.

This chain connects TRBV7-3 to TRBJ2-2; TRBD2 matches at 10 bases. After removal of 2 bases from V and 4 bases from J, the junction contained 7 bases not matched to a gene. From germline, CDR1 is SGHTA and CDR2 FQGTGA. The CDR3 runs 17 residues. The CDR3 reads CASSLVSGGAATGELFF. CDR3 in DNA: TGTGCCAGCAGCTTAGTGAGCGGGGGGGCCGCCACCGGGGAGCTGTTTTTT.